This TCR beta chain appears in the sequencing data of a study of radiotherapy plus CTLA-4 blockade in lung cancer. The wider study: Objective responses occurred in around 18% of patients; over 30% had disease control.

The germline gives CDR1 LNHDA, CDR2 SQIVND (reference sequence). This CDR3 contains 15 residues. Trimming pared 3 bases from V and 1 base from J, leaving 9 bases between. Method: immunoSEQ multiplex PCR; TCRdb's copy keeps in-frame clones and lacks some. The sample consists of over 80,000 clones, about four fifths of them appearing once. Specimen: peripheral blood, collected from a patient treated with radiotherapy plus ipilimumab. The chain employs TRBV19 and TRBJ2-2; D unresolved. The source of this sequence is a human donor with non-small cell lung cancer who had stable disease on radiotherapy plus ipilimumab. CDR3 in DNA: TGTGCCAGTAGTATTAACGGGTTGAACACCGGGGAGCTGTTTTTT. Translating it yields CASSINGLNTGELFF.